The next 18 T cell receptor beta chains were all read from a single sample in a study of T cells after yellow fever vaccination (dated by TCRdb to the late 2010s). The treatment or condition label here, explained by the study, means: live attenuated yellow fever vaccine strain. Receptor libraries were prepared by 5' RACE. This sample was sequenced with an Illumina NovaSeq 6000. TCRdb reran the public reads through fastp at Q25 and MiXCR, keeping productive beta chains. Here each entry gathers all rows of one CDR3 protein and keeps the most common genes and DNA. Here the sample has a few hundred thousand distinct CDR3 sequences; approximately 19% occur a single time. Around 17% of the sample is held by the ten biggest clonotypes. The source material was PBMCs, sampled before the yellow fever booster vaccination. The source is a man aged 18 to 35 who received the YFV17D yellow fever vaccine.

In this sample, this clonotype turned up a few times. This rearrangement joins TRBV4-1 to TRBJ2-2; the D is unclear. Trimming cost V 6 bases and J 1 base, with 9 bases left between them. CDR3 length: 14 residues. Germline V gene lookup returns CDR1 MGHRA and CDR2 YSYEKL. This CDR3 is CASSNRENTGELFF. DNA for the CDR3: TGCGCCAGCAGTAATAGGGAGAACACCGGGGAGCTGTTTTTT.

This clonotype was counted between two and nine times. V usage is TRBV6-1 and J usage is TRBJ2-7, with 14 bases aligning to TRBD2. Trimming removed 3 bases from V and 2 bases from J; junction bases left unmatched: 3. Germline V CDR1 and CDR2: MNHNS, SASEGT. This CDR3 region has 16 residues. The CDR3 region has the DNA TGTGCCAGCAGTGATCCGGGACTAGCGGGGGCCTACGAGCAGTACTTC. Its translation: CASSDPGLAGAYEQYF.

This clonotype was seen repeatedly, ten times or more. CDR3 sequence: CASSYSIPTSGGLTDTQYF. The CDR3, as DNA: TGTGCCAGCAGTTACTCGATCCCCACTAGCGGGGGCCTCACAGATACGCAGTATTTT. V usage is TRBV6-5 and J usage is TRBJ2-3, with TRBD2 identical over 11 bases. Trimming removed 0 bases from V and 2 bases from J; junction bases left unmatched: 10. Germline lookup yields CDR1 MNHEY and CDR2 SVGAGI. The CDR3 has 19 residues.

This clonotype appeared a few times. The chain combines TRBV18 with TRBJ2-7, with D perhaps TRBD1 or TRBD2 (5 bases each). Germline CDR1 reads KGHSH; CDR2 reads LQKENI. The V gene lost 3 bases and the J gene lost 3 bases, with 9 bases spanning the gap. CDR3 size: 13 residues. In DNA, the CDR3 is TGTGCCAGCTCACCGGGACCACTCTACGAGCAGTACGTC. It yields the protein CASSPGPLYEQYV.

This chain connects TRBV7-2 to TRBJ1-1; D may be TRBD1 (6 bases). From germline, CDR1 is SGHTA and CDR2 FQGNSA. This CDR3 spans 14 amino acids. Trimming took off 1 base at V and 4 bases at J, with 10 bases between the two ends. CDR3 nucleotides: TGTGCCAGCAGCTTAGTGAGGGACACCACTGAAGCTTTCTTT. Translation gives CASSLVRDTTEAFF. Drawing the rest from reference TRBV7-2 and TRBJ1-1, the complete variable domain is GAGVSQSPSNKVTEKGKDVELRCDPISGHTALYWYRQSLGQGLEFLIYFQGNSAPDKSGLPSDRFSAERTGGSVSTLTIQRTQQEDSAVYLCASSLVRDTTEAFFGQGTRLTVV.

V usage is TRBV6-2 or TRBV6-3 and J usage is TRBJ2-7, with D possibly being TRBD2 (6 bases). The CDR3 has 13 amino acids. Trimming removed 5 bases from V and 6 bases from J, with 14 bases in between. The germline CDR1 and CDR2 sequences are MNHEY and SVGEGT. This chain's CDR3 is CASSKGLRSEQYV. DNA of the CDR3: TGTGCCAGCAGTAAGGGACTGAGGAGCGAGCAGTACGTC.

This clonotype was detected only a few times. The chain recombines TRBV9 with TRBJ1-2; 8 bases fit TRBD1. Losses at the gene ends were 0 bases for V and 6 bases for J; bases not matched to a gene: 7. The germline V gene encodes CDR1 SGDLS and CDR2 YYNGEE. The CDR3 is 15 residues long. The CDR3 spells CASSVDPTGVDGYTF. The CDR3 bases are TGTGCCAGCAGCGTAGACCCGACAGGGGTTGATGGCTACACCTTC.

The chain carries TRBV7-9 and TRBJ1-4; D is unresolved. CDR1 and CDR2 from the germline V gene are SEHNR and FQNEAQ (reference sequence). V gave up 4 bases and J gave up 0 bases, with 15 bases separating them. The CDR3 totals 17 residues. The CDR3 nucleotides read TGTGCCAGCAGCTCCCCAGTAGGGAGAGCAACTAATGAAAAACTGTTTTTT. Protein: CASSSPVGRATNEKLFF.

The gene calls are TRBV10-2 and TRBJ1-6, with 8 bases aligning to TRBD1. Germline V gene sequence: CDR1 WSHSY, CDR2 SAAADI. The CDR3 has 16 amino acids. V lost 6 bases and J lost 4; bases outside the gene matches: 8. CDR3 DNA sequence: TGCGCCAGCAGCAACCGGGACAGGACGTATAATTCACCCCTCCACTTT. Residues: CASSNRDRTYNSPLHF.

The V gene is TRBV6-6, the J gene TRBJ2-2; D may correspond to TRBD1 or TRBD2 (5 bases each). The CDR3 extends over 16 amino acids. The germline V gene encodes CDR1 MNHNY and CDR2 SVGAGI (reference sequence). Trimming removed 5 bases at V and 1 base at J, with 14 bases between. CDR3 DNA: TGTGCCAGCAGTACCCCCGGGACGCTGAACACCGGGGAGCTGTTTTTT. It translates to CASSTPGTLNTGELFF.

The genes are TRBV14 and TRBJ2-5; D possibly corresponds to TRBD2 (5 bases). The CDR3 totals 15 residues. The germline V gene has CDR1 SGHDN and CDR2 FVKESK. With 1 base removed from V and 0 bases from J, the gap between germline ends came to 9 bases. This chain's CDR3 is CASSQGSADQETQYF. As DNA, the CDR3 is TGTGCCAGCAGCCAAGGTAGCGCAGACCAAGAGACCCAGTACTTC.

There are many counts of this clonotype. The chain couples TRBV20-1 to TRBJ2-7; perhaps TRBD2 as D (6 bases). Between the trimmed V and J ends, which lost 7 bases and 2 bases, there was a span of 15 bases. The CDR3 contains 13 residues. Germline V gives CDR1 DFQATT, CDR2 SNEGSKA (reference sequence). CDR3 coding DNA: TGCAGTGTAAGAACGGGAGCCACCTACGAGCAGTACTTC. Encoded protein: CSVRTGATYEQYF.

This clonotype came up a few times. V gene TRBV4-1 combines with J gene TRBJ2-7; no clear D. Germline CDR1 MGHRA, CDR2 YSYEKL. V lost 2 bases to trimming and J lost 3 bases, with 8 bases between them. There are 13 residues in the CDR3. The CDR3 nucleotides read TGCGCCAGCAGCCAACAAGGAGACTACGAGCAGTACTTC. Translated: CASSQQGDYEQYF.

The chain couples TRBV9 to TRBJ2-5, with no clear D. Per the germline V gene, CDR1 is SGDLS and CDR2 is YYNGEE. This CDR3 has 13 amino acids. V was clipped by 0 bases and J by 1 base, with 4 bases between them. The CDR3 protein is CASSVVSQETQYF. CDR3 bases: TGTGCCAGCAGCGTAGTCAGCCAAGAGACCCAGTACTTC.

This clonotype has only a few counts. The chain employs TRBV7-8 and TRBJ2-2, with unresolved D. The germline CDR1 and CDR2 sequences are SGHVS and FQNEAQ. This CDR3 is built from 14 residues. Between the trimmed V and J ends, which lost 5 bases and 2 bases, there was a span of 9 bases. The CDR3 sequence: CASSPVPNTGELFF. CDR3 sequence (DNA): TGTGCCAGCAGCCCAGTCCCCAACACCGGGGAGCTGTTTTTT.

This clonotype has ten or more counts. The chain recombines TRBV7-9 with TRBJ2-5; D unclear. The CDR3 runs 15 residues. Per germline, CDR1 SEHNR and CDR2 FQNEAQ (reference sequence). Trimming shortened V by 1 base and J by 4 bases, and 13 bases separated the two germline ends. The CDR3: CASSLGDQTGETQYF. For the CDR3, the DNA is TGTGCCAGCAGCTTAGGTGACCAAACCGGAGAGACCCAGTACTTC.

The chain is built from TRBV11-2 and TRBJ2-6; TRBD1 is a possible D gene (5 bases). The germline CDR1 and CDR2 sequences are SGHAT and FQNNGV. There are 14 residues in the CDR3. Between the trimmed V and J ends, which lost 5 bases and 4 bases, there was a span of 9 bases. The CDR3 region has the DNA TGTGCCAGCAGCAGGGGCCGCGGGGCCAACGTCCTGACTTTC. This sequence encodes CASSRGRGANVLTF.

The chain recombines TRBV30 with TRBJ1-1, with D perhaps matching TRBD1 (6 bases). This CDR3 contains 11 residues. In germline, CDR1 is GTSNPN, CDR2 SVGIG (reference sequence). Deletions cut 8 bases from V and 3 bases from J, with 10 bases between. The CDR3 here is CAAQGYTEAFF. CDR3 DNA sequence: TGTGCCGCCCAGGGGTACACTGAAGCTTTCTTT.